One and the same sample provided the 26 T cell receptor beta chains below, sequenced in a study of T cell changes during pregnancy in multiple sclerosis. Some clones are missing from TCRdb's copy, which holds only in-frame ones; the method was immunoSEQ multiplex PCR. Here the sample spans around 70,000 clones, about 94% being singletons. The material sequenced was peripheral blood, taken in the third trimester of pregnancy. These receptors originate from a female donor with multiple sclerosis, enrolled in a pregnancy study.

V gene TRBV7-2 combines with J gene TRBJ2-1, with a weak D call TRBD2 (5 bases). V gave up 1 base and J gave up 0 bases, with 13 bases separating them. Germline loops: CDR1 SGHTA, CDR2 FQGNSA. This CDR3 spans 17 amino acids. In DNA, the CDR3 is TGTGCCAGCAGCTTAGAAGGGAGCTTGAGCTCCTACAATGAGCAGTTCTTC. Translated: CASSLEGSLSSYNEQFF. The full variable domain, in which reference TRBV7-2 and TRBJ2-1 provide the parts outside the CDR3, is GAGVSQSPSNKVTEKGKDVELRCDPISGHTALYWYRQSLGQGLEFLIYFQGNSAPDKSGLPSDRFSAERTGGSVSTLTIQRTQQEDSAVYLCASSLEGSLSSYNEQFFGPGTRLTVL.

The gene calls are TRBV13 and TRBJ1-2; 9 bases are a match to TRBD1. Germline CDR1 reads PRHDT; CDR2 reads FYEKMQ (reference sequence). Trimming cost V 3 bases and J 9 bases; bases outside gene matches: 11. The CDR3 has 15 amino acids. CDR3 sequence reads: CASSFRAGTGLRYTF. The CDR3 coding sequence is TGTGCCAGCAGCTTTCGGGCGGGGACAGGGCTTCGCTACACCTTC.

The chain is built from TRBV4-2 and TRBJ1-5; TRBD1 matches at 7 bases. With 2 bases clipped from V and 0 bases from J, the junction kept 16 bases outside the gene matches. This CDR3 is 20 amino acids long. Germline values: CDR1 LGHNA, CDR2 YNFKEQ. CDR3 coding DNA: TGTGCCAGCAGCCAATCGACAGGGCCCCTCCGAGGGGTTAGCAATCAGCCCCAGCATTTT. Its translation: CASSQSTGPLRGVSNQPQHF.

This chain links TRBV27 with TRBJ2-2; 8 nucleotides align to TRBD1. The CDR3 runs to 14 residues. Germline CDR1 reads MNHEY; CDR2 reads SMNVEV (reference sequence). Trimming cost V 6 bases and J 5 bases; bases outside gene matches: 5. CDR3 amino acids: CASRTGVKTGELFF. The DNA for the CDR3 is TGTGCCAGCAGGACAGGGGTGAAGACCGGGGAGCTGTTTTTT.

V is TRBV5-5 and J is TRBJ1-2, with a possible D match to TRBD1 (6 bases). CDR1 is SGHKS, CDR2 YYEKEE, per germline (reference sequence). The V end was cut by 3 bases, the J end by 3 bases, with 18 bases between. This CDR3 is 16 amino acids long. Here the CDR3 reads CASSSSTGQPYYGYTF. CDR3 DNA: TGTGCCAGCAGCTCCTCGACAGGACAGCCTTACTATGGCTACACCTTC.

The rearrangement links TRBV7-2 to TRBJ2-1; D is unresolved. Germline V lookup: CDR1 SGHTA, CDR2 FQGNSA. V was pared by 5 bases and J by 5 bases, with 16 bases between. This CDR3 comprises 15 residues. The CDR3 DNA sequence: TGTGCCAGCAGCGCAAGTCGAAACAGCCACAATGAGCAGTTCTTC. This encodes CASSASRNSHNEQFF.

This clone was observed a single time. The gene calls are TRBV11-2 and TRBJ1-1; D is unresolved. Trimming stripped 5 bases from V and 5 bases from J, with 18 bases between. The CDR3 length is 15 residues. CDR1 and CDR2 from the germline V gene are SGHAT and FQNNGV. The CDR3 loop reads CASSPLRPQRTEAFF. In nucleotides, the CDR3 is TGTGCCAGCAGCCCCCTGCGGCCCCAGCGAACTGAAGCTTTCTTT.

J is TRBJ2-1 and V is TRBV6-5; perhaps TRBD1 as D (5 bases). Germline lookup yields CDR1 MNHEY and CDR2 SVGAGI. Between the trimmed V and J ends, which lost 5 bases and 12 bases, there was a span of 17 bases. The CDR3 runs 13 residues. This CDR3 reads CASSRRQPQMQFF. The CDR3 nucleotides are TGTGCCAGCAGTCGACGACAGCCCCAAATGCAGTTCTTC.

The V gene is TRBV7-6, the J gene TRBJ1-6; 12 nucleotides agree with TRBD1. With 4 bases clipped from V and 7 bases from J, the junction kept 11 bases outside the gene matches. Germline CDR1 SGHVS, CDR2 FNYEAQ. The CDR3 length is 18 residues. CDR3 loop: CASSSGTGGLEGNSPLHF. Written as DNA, the CDR3 is TGTGCCAGCAGCTCCGGGACAGGGGGCCTCGAAGGGAATTCACCCCTCCACTTT.

The chain is built from TRBV5-4 and TRBJ2-7, with 9 bases that match TRBD1. The ends lost 3 bases at V and 3 bases at J; junction bases unmatched: 10. CDR3 length: 16 amino acids. The germline V gene encodes CDR1 SGHNT and CDR2 YYREEE (reference sequence). The CDR3: CASSSRDRALVYEQYF. The CDR3 DNA is TGTGCCAGCAGCTCCCGGGACAGGGCGTTAGTCTACGAGCAGTACTTC.

The chain recombines TRBV7-9 with TRBJ1-3; D is possibly TRBD1 (5 bases). V was cut by 7 bases and J by 0 bases, with 13 bases left in between. The CDR3 sequence is 15 residues long. Germline V CDR1 and CDR2: SEHNR, FQNEAQ (reference sequence). CDR3 amino acids: CASNPGGDSGNTIYF. The DNA for the CDR3 is TGTGCCAGCAACCCCGGAGGGGACTCTGGAAACACCATATATTTT.

The rearrangement joins TRBV27 to TRBJ2-1; 9 bases map to TRBD2. V lost 2 bases, J lost 2 bases, and 4 bases stayed unmatched. The CDR3 is made up of 16 amino acids. Germline values: CDR1 MNHEY, CDR2 SMNVEV (reference sequence). CDR3 sequence: CASSLNLAGTYNEQFF. The CDR3 DNA reads TGTGCCAGCAGTTTAAATCTAGCGGGGACCTACAATGAGCAGTTCTTC.

The rearrangement joins TRBV6-6 to TRBJ1-1; no definite D call. This CDR3 has 16 residues. Trimming pared 2 bases from V and 7 bases from J, leaving 20 bases between. Looked up from germline, CDR1 is MNHNY and CDR2 is SVGAGI (reference sequence). The CDR3 spells CASSYVRRASGGEAFF. The CDR3 nucleotides read TGTGCCAGCAGTTACGTAAGGCGTGCCTCGGGTGGTGAAGCTTTCTTT.

The rearrangement uses TRBV5-6 and TRBJ1-2; D possibly corresponds to TRBD1 (5 bases). V was trimmed by 3 bases and J by 7 bases, leaving 31 bases between them. CDR3 length: 19 residues. Germline lookup yields CDR1 SGHDT and CDR2 YYEEEE. The CDR3 spells CASSSLRRRVVSGLGGYTF. CDR3 coding DNA: TGTGCCAGCAGCTCTCTTCGGCGCAGGGTAGTCTCGGGCCTTGGTGGCTACACCTTC.

In its sample, this clone was seen once. The chain combines TRBV7-2 with TRBJ1-4, with TRBD1 identical over 7 bases. This CDR3 comprises 13 residues. Germline values: CDR1 SGHTA, CDR2 FQGNSA. V was pared by 3 bases and J by 6 bases, with 1 base of the junction left unmatched. The CDR3 bases are TGTGCCAGCAGCTTGCAGGGGGATGAAAAACTGTTTTTT. This encodes CASSLQGDEKLFF.

The V gene is TRBV27, the J gene TRBJ2-6; D uncertain. Trimming took off 3 bases at V and 0 bases at J, with 9 bases between the two ends. Germline CDR1 and CDR2: MNHEY and SMNVEV (reference sequence). The CDR3 spans 16 residues. In DNA, the CDR3 is TGTGCCAGCAGTTTGTCGCAGGTCTCTGGGGCCAACGTCCTGACTTTC. Translated, it gives CASSLSQVSGANVLTF.

The chain joins TRBV19 to TRBJ1-6; D is ambiguous. CDR3 length equals 15 residues. From germline, CDR1 is LNHDA and CDR2 SQIVND (reference sequence). V lost 3 bases and J lost 5, with 11 bases in between. CDR3 sequence (DNA): TGTGCCAGTAGTATGGTGGCGGTTGATAATTCACCCCTCCACTTT. Translating gives CASSMVAVDNSPLHF.

The table lists this clone with a count of one. This CDR3 reads CAISEQQGNWGYTF. In nucleotides, the CDR3 is TGTGCCATCAGTGAGCAACAGGGGAATTGGGGCTACACCTTC. The rearrangement uses TRBV10-3 and TRBJ1-2, with 7 positions matching TRBD1. V gave up 2 bases and J gave up 8 bases; unmatched junction bases: 8. Germline V gene data show CDR1 as ENHRY and CDR2 as SYGVKD. The CDR3 has 14 amino acids.

This chain uses TRBV9 with TRBJ2-5; a weak D match, TRBD2 (6 bases). CDR3 length: 13 residues. V gave up 3 bases and J gave up 1 base, with 7 bases separating them. Germline CDR1 and CDR2: SGDLS and YYNGEE. The CDR3 nucleotides are TGTGCCAGCAGCGGGGGAGGCCAAGAGACCCAGTACTTC. Translated, it gives CASSGGGQETQYF.

This clone has just one count. The chain is built from TRBV2 and TRBJ1-5; 7 bases agree with TRBD1. V shed 4 bases and J 7 bases; nucleotides not matched to a gene: 10. The CDR3 spans 15 residues. Germline CDR1 reads SNHLY; CDR2 reads FYNNEI. The CDR3 DNA reads as TGTGCCAGCAGTGCTAGTCAGGGGGTTTGGCAGCCCCAGCATTTT. It yields the protein CASSASQGVWQPQHF. Based on the CDR3 plus reference TRBV2 and TRBJ1-5, the full variable domain is EPEVTQTPSHQVTQMGQEVILRCVPISNHLYFYWYRQILGQKVEFLVSFYNNEISEKSEIFDDQFSVERPDGSNFTLKIRSTKLEDSAMYFCASSASQGVWQPQHFGDGTRLSIL.

The chain combines TRBV6-5 with TRBJ2-7; TRBD1 matches 7 bases. Germline trimming cut 2 bases from V and 5 bases from J; bases unmatched to any gene: 6. Germline V gene data show CDR1 as MNHEY and CDR2 as SVGAGI. This CDR3 region has 14 residues. The CDR3 DNA reads TGTGCCAGCAGTTACCTGACAGGGCTGAACGAGCAGTACTTC. It translates to CASSYLTGLNEQYF.

Worth noting for this clone: The germline gene is not matched at one end of the junction; a read error may be the cause. The chain joins TRBV5-1 to TRBJ1-6; D gene ambiguous. This CDR3 spans 16 amino acids. The germline V gene has CDR1 SGHRS and CDR2 YFSETQ. CDR3: CASSSADFSYNSSLHF. The CDR3 nucleotides are TGCGCCAGCAGCTCGGCGGACTTCTCCTATAATTCATCCCTCCACTTT.

This chain uses TRBV6-4 with TRBJ2-3; 12 bases fit TRBD2. V lost 6 bases to trimming and J lost 3 bases; unmatched junction nucleotides: 4. The CDR3 length is 15 residues. CDR1 and CDR2 from the germline V gene are MRHNA and SNTAGT. The CDR3 loop reads CASRGLAGSTDTQYF. For the CDR3, the DNA is TGTGCCAGCAGGGGACTAGCGGGTTCTACAGATACGCAGTATTTT.

The V and J genes are TRBV4-2 and TRBJ2-3; 8 nucleotides agree with TRBD2. Germline V gives CDR1 LGHNA, CDR2 YNFKEQ. After removal of 0 bases from V and 0 bases from J, the junction contained 5 bases not matched to a gene. This CDR3 contains 17 residues. This chain's CDR3 is CASSQDPTGGSTDTQYF. In DNA form, the CDR3 reads TGTGCCAGCAGCCAAGATCCGACGGGGGGGAGCACAGATACGCAGTATTTT.

The chain is built from TRBV29-1 and TRBJ1-2; perhaps TRBD1 as D (6 bases). The V and J ends lost 5 bases and 2 bases respectively, with 12 bases between them. The CDR3 consists of 13 residues. Germline V gene data show CDR1 as SQVTM and CDR2 as ANQGSEA. CDR3 DNA sequence: TGCAGCGTTTCTAAACAGGGAAACTATGGCTACACCTTC. Its protein is CSVSKQGNYGYTF.

The genes are TRBV27 and TRBJ2-3; D is uncertain. Looked up from germline, CDR1 is MNHEY and CDR2 is SMNVEV (reference sequence). This CDR3 is built from 15 residues. Trimming took off 4 bases at V and 2 bases at J, with 13 bases between the two ends. CDR3 loop: CASSSYSGYTDTQYF. CDR3 nucleotide sequence: TGTGCCAGCAGTTCGTACTCCGGGTACACAGATACGCAGTATTTT.